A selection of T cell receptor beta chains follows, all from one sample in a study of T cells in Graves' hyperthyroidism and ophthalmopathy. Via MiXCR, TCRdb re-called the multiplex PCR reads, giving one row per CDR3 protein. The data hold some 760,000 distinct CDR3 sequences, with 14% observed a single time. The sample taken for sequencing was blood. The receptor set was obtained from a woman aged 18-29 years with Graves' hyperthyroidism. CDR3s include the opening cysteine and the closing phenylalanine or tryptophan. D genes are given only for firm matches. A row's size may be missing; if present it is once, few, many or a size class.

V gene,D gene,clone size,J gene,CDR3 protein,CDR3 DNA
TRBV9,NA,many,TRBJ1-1,CASSVEKGEAFF,TGTGCCAGCAGCGTAGAAAAGGGTGAAGCTTTCTTT
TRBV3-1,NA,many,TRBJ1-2,CASSHGSGYTF,TGTGCCAGCAGCCACGGCAGCGGCTACACCTTC
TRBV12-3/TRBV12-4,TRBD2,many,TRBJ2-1,CASRGLAGRNEQFF,TGTGCCAGCAGGGGACTAGCGGGCCGTAATGAGCAGTTCTTC
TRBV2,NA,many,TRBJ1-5,CASRVGGAGQPQHF,TGTGCCAGCAGGGTCGGAGGGGCGGGTCAGCCCCAGCATTTT
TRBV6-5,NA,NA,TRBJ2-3,CASSYSPVGGATDTQYF,TGTGCCAGCAGTTACTCCCCAGTGGGGGGAGCCACAGATACGCAGTATTTT
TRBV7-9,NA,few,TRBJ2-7,CASSISSAYEQYF,TGTGCCAGCAGCATCAGTAGCGCCTACGAGCAGTACTTC
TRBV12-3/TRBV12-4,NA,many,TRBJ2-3,CASSLVQASTDTQYF,TGTGCCAGCAGTTTAGTACAGGCGAGCACAGATACGCAGTATTTT
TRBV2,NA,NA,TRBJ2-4,CASSNGVAKNIQYF,TGTGCCAGCAGTAACGGGGTTGCCAAAAACATTCAGTACTTC
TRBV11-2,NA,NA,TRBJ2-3,CASSLVGRGIDTQYF,TGTGCCAGCAGCTTAGTCGGGAGAGGGATAGATACGCAGTATTTT
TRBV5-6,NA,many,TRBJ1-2,CASSAGLYYGYTF,TGTGCCAGCAGCGCGGGACTGTATTATGGCTACACCTTC
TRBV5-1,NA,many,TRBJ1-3,CASSARPGTGNTIYF,TGCGCCAGCAGCGCACGTCCCGGGACAGGAAACACCATATATTTT
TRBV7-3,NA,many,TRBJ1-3,CASSSGVNPTGNTIYF,TGTGCCAGCAGCTCTGGTGTGAATCCGACTGGAAACACCATATATTTT
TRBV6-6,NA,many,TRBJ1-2,CASSYNRASSGYTF,TGTGCCAGCAGTTACAACAGGGCAAGTAGTGGCTACACCTTC
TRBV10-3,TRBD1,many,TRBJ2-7,CAISEVTGGSYEQYF,TGTGCCATCAGTGAGGTGACAGGGGGCTCCTACGAGCAGTACTTC
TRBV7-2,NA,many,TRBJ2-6,CASSPGNSGANVLTF,TGTGCCAGCAGCCCAGGCAACTCTGGGGCCAACGTCCTGACTTTC
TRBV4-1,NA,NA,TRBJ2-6,CASSQERTGANVLTF,TGCGCCAGCAGCCAAGAAAGGACTGGGGCCAACGTCCTGACTTTC
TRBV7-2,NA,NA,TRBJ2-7,CASSVSRDSYEQYF,TGTGCCAGCAGCGTAAGCCGGGACTCTTACGAGCAGTACTTC
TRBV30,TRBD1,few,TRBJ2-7,CAWSASGQPYEQYF,TGTGCCTGGAGTGCCTCGGGACAGCCGTACGAGCAGTACTTC
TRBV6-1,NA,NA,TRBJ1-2,CASSSMDSLYGYTF,TGTGCCAGCAGTTCTATGGACAGCCTCTATGGCTACACCTTC
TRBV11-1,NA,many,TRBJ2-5,CASTPDGPEGTQYF,TGTGCCAGCACTCCGGACGGTCCGGAGGGGACCCAGTACTTC
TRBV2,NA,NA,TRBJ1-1,CASSEAGYGRGFF,TGTGCCAGCAGTGAAGCCGGCTATGGAAGGGGTTTCTTT
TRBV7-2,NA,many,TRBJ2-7,CASSETEYEQYF,TGTGCCAGCAGCGAGACTGAGTACGAGCAGTACTTC
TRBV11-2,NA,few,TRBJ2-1,CASNLRSSSVEGFF,TGTGCCAGCAACTTAAGGAGTAGCTCCGTGGAGGGGTTCTTC
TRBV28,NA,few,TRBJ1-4,CASSLPGANEKLFF,TGTGCCAGCAGCCTCCCGGGGGCTAATGAAAAACTGTTTTTT
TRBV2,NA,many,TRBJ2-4,CASSVGGARNIQYF,TGTGCCAGCAGTGTGGGGGGGGCGCGTAACATTCAGTACTTC
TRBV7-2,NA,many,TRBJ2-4,CASSFFTAKNIQYF,TGTGCCAGCAGCTTCTTTACGGCCAAAAACATTCAGTACTTC
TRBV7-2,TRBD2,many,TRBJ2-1,CASSARLAGDPDNEQFF,TGTGCCAGCAGCGCGCGACTAGCGGGAGATCCGGACAATGAGCAGTTCTTC
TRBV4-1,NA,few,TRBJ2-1,CASSQGSQAGRSEQFF,TGCGCCAGCAGCCAAGGATCCCAGGCCGGTAGGTCTGAGCAGTTCTTC
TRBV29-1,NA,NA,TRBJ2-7,CSVGFTPRMKDEQYF,TGCAGCGTTGGGTTCACTCCCAGGATGAAGGACGAGCAGTACTTC
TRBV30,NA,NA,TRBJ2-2,CAWSRGRMNTGELFF,TGTGCCTGGAGTAGGGGCCGGATGAACACCGGGGAGCTGTTTTTT
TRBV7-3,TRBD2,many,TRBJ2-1,CASSLGLAGGQEQFF,TGTGCCAGCAGCCTTGGACTAGCGGGAGGGCAGGAGCAGTTCTTC
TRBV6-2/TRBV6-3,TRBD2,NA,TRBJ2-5,CASAGGPVQETQYF,TGTGCCAGCGCGGGAGGGCCGGTACAGGAGACCCAGTACTTC
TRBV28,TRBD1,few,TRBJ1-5,CASSLPLRDRNQPQHF,TGTGCCAGCAGTTTACCGCTCCGGGACAGGAATCAGCCCCAGCATTTT
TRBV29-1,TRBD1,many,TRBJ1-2,CSVIGDRRAYGYTF,TGCAGCGTTATAGGGGACAGGAGAGCCTATGGCTACACCTTC
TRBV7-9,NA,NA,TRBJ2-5,CASSLAPLKETQYF,TGTGCCAGCAGCTTAGCCCCACTTAAGGAGACCCAGTACTTC
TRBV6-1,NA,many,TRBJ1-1,CASSEFRYRSNTEAFF,TGTGCCAGCAGTGAATTCCGTTACCGATCGAACACTGAAGCTTTCTTT
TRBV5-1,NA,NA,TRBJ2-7,CASILAPGQGYEQYF,TGCGCCAGCATCCTAGCGCCGGGTCAGGGTTACGAGCAGTACTTC
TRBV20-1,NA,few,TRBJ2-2,CSARKKKSATGELFF,TGCAGTGCTAGGAAGAAAAAGTCCGCCACCGGGGAGCTGTTTTTT
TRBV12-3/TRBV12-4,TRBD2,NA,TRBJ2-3,CASSFRASGYRTDTQYF,TGTGCCAGCAGTTTTCGGGCTAGCGGGTATCGCACAGATACGCAGTATTTT
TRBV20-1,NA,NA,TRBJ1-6,CSARDLLRLAGVSPLHF,TGCAGTGCTAGAGACCTGTTGAGATTGGCAGGGGTGTCACCCCTCCACTTT
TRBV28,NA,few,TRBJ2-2,CASSFGFRYELFF,TGTGCCAGCAGTTTCGGTTTCCGGTACGAGCTGTTTTTT
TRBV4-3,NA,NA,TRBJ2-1,CASSQDGPSSYNEQFF,TGCGCCAGCAGCCAAGACGGGCCCAGCTCCTACAATGAGCAGTTCTTC
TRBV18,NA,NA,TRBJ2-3,CASSPPGLPNTDTQYF,TGTGCCAGCTCACCTCCGGGACTTCCTAACACAGATACGCAGTATTTT
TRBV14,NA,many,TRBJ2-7,CASSHSEHLIADVSYEQYF,TGTGCCAGCAGCCACTCAGAACACCTCATAGCAGACGTCTCCTACGAGCAGTACTTC
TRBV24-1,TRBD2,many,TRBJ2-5,CATSDPQGTGGWRETQYF,TGTGCCACCAGTGATCCTCAGGGAACGGGAGGTTGGCGAGAGACCCAGTACTTC
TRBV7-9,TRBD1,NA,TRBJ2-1,CASSPALDRGQFF,TGTGCCAGCAGCCCCGCACTGGACAGGGGGCAGTTCTTC
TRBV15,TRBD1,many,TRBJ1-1,CATSRGRGSGNTEAFF,TGTGCCACCAGCAGGGGCAGGGGGAGCGGGAACACTGAAGCTTTCTTT
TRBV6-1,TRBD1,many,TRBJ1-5,CASRPGTGNQPQHF,TGTGCCAGCAGGCCCGGGACAGGGAATCAGCCCCAGCATTTT
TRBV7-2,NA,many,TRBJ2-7,CASSPEIVAYEQYF,TGTGCCAGCAGCCCGGAGATTGTTGCCTACGAGCAGTACTTC
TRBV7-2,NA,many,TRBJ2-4,CASRDRRGAKNIQYF,TGTGCCAGCAGGGACAGAAGGGGGGCCAAAAACATTCAGTACTTC
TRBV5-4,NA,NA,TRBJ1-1,CASRRGGALGAFF,TGTGCCAGCAGGCGGGGAGGGGCGTTGGGAGCTTTCTTT
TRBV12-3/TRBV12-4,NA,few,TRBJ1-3,CASSLLGESGNTIYF,TGTGCCAGCAGTTTACTCGGGGAGAGTGGAAACACCATATATTTT